This T cell receptor beta chain came from a study of shared clonotypes between healthy human individuals. Donors comprised healthy HIV-negative adults lacking recent acute infections or vaccinations. The unsorted PBMC replicate PCRs were performed with roughly 300 ng DNA, around 29,000 T cell genomes. Unsorted PBMC DNA sequencing spanned ten immunoSEQ deep assay plates. The authors' processing: In the immunoSEQ data, sequences were junction-only and lacked quality scores, so filtering differed. Generated by immunoSEQ multiplex PCR, the TCRdb table keeps only in-frame clones and is missing some. The V and J calls and clone size come from that table; D and trimming were worked out from the DNA. The repertoire consists of 400,000 to 500,000 clones, with 76% occurring once and the leading ten covering approximately 12%. CDR3 length: 14 residues. Germline CDR1 is SGHNT and CDR2 is YYREEE (reference sequence).

This receptor was identified in a woman aged 40 to 49 in good health. Some clones in this sample may be carry-over from other donors' samples. This chain uses TRBV5-4 with TRBJ2-5; D is possibly TRBD2 (6 bases). The J call may be wrong; the DNA end is better matched by TRBJ2-7. Sequenced input: PBMCs. CDR3 DNA: TGTGCCAGCAGCGCCCATGGAGGGTCCTACGAGCAGTACTTC. Encoded protein: CASSAHGGSYEQYF.